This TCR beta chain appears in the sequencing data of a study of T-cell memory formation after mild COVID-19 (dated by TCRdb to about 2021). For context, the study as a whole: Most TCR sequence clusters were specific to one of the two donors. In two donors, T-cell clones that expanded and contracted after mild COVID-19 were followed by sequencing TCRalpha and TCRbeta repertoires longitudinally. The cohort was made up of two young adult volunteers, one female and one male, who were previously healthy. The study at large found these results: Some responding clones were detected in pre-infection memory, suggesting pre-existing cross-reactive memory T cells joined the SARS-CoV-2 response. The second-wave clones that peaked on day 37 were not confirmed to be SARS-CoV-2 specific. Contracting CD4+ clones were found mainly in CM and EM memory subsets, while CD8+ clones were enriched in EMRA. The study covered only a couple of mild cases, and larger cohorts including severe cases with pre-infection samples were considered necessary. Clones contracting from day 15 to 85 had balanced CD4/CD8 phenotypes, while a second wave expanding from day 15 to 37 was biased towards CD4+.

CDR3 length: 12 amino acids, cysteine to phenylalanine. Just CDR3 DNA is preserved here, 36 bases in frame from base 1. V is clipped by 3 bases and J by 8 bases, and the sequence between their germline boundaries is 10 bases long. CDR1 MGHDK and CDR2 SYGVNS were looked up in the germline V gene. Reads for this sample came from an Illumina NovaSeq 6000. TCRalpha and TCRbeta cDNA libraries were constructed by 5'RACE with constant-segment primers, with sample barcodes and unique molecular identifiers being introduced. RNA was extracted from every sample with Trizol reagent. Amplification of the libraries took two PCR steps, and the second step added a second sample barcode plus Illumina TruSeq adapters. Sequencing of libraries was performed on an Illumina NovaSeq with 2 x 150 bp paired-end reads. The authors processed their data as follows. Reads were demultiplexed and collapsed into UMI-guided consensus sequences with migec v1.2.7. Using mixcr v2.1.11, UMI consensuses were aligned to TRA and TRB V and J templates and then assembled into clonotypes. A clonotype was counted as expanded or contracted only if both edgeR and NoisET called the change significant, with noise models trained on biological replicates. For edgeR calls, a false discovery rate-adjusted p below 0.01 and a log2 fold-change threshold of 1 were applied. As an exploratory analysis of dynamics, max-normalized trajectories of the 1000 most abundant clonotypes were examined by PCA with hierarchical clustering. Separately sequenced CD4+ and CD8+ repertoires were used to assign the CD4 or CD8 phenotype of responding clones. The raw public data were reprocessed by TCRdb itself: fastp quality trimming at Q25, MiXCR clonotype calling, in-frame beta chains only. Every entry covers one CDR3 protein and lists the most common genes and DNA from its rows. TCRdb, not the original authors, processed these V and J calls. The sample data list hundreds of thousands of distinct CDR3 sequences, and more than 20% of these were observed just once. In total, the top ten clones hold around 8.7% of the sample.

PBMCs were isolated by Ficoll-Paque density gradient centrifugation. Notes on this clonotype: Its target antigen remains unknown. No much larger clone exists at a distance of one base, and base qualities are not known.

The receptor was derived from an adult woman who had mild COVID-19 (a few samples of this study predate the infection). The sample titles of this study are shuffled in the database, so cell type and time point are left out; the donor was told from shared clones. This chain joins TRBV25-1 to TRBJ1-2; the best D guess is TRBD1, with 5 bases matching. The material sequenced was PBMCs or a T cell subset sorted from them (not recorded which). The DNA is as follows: TGTGCCAGCAGTGACCCAGGGTGGGGCTACACCTTC. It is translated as CASSDPGWGYTF.